This T cell receptor (beta chain) comes out of a study of CD8+CD57+ T cells in acquired aplastic anemia. Study details: Across the sorted CD4+ and CD8+ cells, DNA amounts averaged 3.2 ug. General study results and limits: A significant difference in CD8+ Simpson's diversity between patients and controls was not found.

Patients selected for sequencing had displayed CD8+CD57+ cell expansion by flow cytometry. TCR beta VDJ and CDR3 were profiled, and genomic DNA was the template. TCRdb reprocessed the reads with MiXCR, giving one entry per CDR3 protein. The sample records 250,000 to 350,000 distinct CDR3 sequences, under 65% being singletons. As to this clonotype: Its antigen is unidentified. Germline is not matched at one junction end, which may reflect a read error.

The TCR was taken from a human donor with aplastic anemia. Material: sorted CD4+, CD8+, or CD8+CD57+ T cells (not recorded which) from PBMCs.

The DNA of the CDR3 is TGTGCCAGCAGCCGGGACACGAGCTCCTACGATGAGCAGTTCTTC. This codes for CASSRDTSSYDEQFF. The chain combines TRBV11-3 with TRBJ2-1, with D possibly TRBD1 on 6 matching bases. The CDR3 is 15 amino acids. Germline CDR1 is SGHNT and CDR2 is YENEEA.